This T cell receptor (beta chain) was profiled in a study of blood T cells in healthy people across ages (dated by TCRdb to 2013 to 2016). Study-wide context: In model experiments, template switching captured roughly one uniquely barcoded TCR beta cDNA molecule for every two T cells. Using deep sequencing normalized with unique cDNA molecular identifiers, the study measured how TCR beta repertoire diversity changes with age. Two additional independent replicas of 1 million unique cDNA reads from the same blood draw were analyzed for two donors (one aged 18 to 30 and one aged 80 or older). To avoid experimental bias, donors of different ages were randomly spread across the sequencing lanes. Four age groups were formed from the donors: young (average roughly 16 years), middle-aged (less than 40), aged (around 68) and long-lived (less than 85). General conclusions and limits of the study: The long-lived group showed more naive CD4+ T cells, fewer expanded clones and increased TCR diversity than the aged group, suggesting age selection. As age increased, observed TCR beta diversity per million T cells dropped in a roughly linear way, and a significant reduction was already evident by age about 40. Estimates of total diversity based on one million sequenced T cells were considered lower bounds and underestimates. Because the CMV infection status of the donors was unknown, age-related changes in expanded clonotypes may potentially have been confounded. There was a strong correlation between observed TCR beta diversity and the percentage of naive T cells measured by flow cytometry. Conclusive comparison of naive and antigen-experienced compartments was prevented by the profiling of bulk unsorted PBMCs.

There are a few counts of this clonotype. Its target antigen remains unknown. No per-base quality is available; no much larger clone lies one base away. The roughly 37 donors, aged about 6 to 95 years, were systemically healthy Caucasian individuals from Russia. Each donor gave ten milliliters of peripheral blood, collected into EDTA-treated Vacutainer tubes. PBMCs were isolated by Ficoll-Paque density-gradient centrifugation, with at least 6 million obtained per sample. Trizol reagent was used to extract total RNA from the PBMCs, yielding at least 5.5 micrograms per sample. For every donor, flow cytometry on a PBMC aliquot measured the percentage of naive CD45RAhigh/CD27high T cells. From its cysteine to its phenylalanine, the CDR3 spans 15 amino acids. The DNA shown is the 45-base CDR3, in frame from base 1. The CDR1 and CDR2 encoded by the germline V gene (reference sequence) are MNHNY and SVGAGI. The germline ends are 16 bases apart after V is trimmed by 6 bases and J by 2 bases.

Library preparation used 5' RACE. A second PCR of about 7 to 12 cycles was performed with a sample-barcoded 5' primer and a J-beta primer mix. Each TCR beta cDNA molecule received a unique molecular identifier from a template-switch 5' adaptor carrying 12 random nucleotides. Each sample yielded at least 2.5 million CDR3-containing paired-end reads. First-strand cDNA was synthesized from all RNA with the Mint cDNA synthesis kit, primed by a TRBC-specific oligonucleotide. All cDNA was treated with uracil-DNA glycosylase and then went through a first 18-cycle PCR with the universal primers M1SS and BC2_uni_R. The source study handled its data this way. Each sample was normalized by randomly selecting 1 million high-quality reads, each carrying a distinct molecular identifier. Instead of being binned into consensus sequences, reads with shared molecular identifiers were discarded. MiTCR, set to a Q25 quality threshold and the strictest error-elimination algorithm, was used for CDR3 identification, clonotype clustering and error correction. A nonparametric unseen species model using Euler transformation provided a lower-bound estimate of total TCR beta diversity. TCRdb reran the public reads through fastp at Q25 and MiXCR, keeping productive beta chains. A single entry per CDR3 protein holds the most common genes and DNA from its merged rows. The V and J calls and clone size are TCRdb's, not the authors'. Present in this sample are roughly 1.9 million distinct CDR3 sequences, more than 35% of which were seen just once. The top ten hold more than 20% of the sample.

This TCR derives from a human donor in good health. The source material was blood. The chain joins TRBV6-6 to TRBJ1-2; tentative D gene TRBD1, with 5 bases matching. The base sequence is TGTGCCAGCAGCCCGGGACCCTCCGCGAACTATGGCTACACCTTC. This is translated as CASSPGPSANYGYTF.